This TCR beta chain came from a study of tumor-infiltrating lymphocytes in primary liver carcinoma. With roughly 0.5 ug total RNA as template and a constant-region primer, TCR beta cDNA was made. Slightly modified ARM-PCR with three nested multiplex PCR rounds yielded TCR beta libraries. TCRdb redid the calling of the multiplex PCR reads with MiXCR, one entry per CDR3 protein. The sample lists approximately 340,000 distinct CDR3 sequences; approximately 64% were seen once. Unsorted whole blood served as the source of blood RNA, and germline DNA was extracted as well. These patients lived with chronic HBV infection and had never been treated. This sequence was found in a middle-aged man with primary liver carcinoma and hepatitis B virus infection. The sample taken for sequencing was peripheral blood.

The CDR3 reads CASSSVERRITGYTF. The CDR3 DNA reads TGTGCCAGCAGCTCAGTCGAGCGGCGGATTACCGGCTACACCTTC. The chain has TRBV11-2 and TRBJ1-2; D gene unclear. The CDR3 consists of 15 residues. V was shortened by 4 bases and J by 8 bases, with 20 bases between the two germline ends. CDR1 and CDR2 from the germline V gene are SGHAT and FQNNGV. Full variable domain (outside the CDR3, taken from reference TRBV11-2 and TRBJ1-2): EAGVAQSPRYKIIEKRQSVAFWCNPISGHATLYWYQQILGQGPKLLIQFQNNGVVDDSQLPKDRFSAERLKGVDSTLKIQPAKLEDSAVYLCASSSVERRITGYTFGSGTRLTVV.